One sample yielded the 17 T cell receptor beta chains listed below, sequenced in a study of cytomegalovirus exposure and HLA in healthy donors. The PCR made use of 60 Vbeta and 13 Jbeta primers. The assay was immunoSEQ multiplex PCR, and TCRdb's table has in-frame clones only and misses some. The table shows tens of thousands of clones, with 80% to 90% occurring only once. The sequencing sample was made of PBMCs. The origin of the receptors is a woman in her thirties in good health and CMV-seronegative.

In this sample, this clone is medium-sized. The CDR3 sequence: CASSQTLTGITNQPQHF. The CDR3 region has the DNA TGCGCCAGCAGTCAAACCTTGACAGGGATCACCAATCAGCCCCAGCATTTT. This chain joins TRBV23-1 and TRBJ1-5; 7 bases align to TRBD1. TRBV23-1 counts as an open reading frame of uncertain function. V trimming: 2 bases; J trimming: 3 bases; junction bases outside the gene matches: 10. The CDR3 spans 17 residues.

The CDR3 sequence: CASNLQGASTGELFF. The CDR3 coding sequence is TGTGCCAGTAACCTACAGGGGGCTAGCACCGGGGAGCTGTTTTTT. The chain combines TRBV19 with TRBJ2-2; 9 bases are a match to TRBD1. The CDR3 totals 15 residues. The V segment lost 7 bases and the J segment 4 bases; nucleotides outside the gene matches: 7. Germline-derived CDR1 and CDR2 are LNHDA and SQIVND (reference sequence).

The chain is built from TRBV4-1 and TRBJ2-7, with 7 nucleotides matching TRBD1. This CDR3 comprises 16 residues. V shed 1 base, J shed 0 bases, and the junction held 6 bases outside the gene matches. Germline lookup yields CDR1 MGHRA and CDR2 YSYEKL. The DNA of the CDR3 is TGCGCCAGCAGCCAAGGAGGGGGCAGGAGCTCCTACGAGCAGTACTTC. Translating it yields CASSQGGGRSSYEQYF.

CDR3 in DNA: TGTGCCAGCAGTCGACAGGGGGGTCCGGGGGGGACTGAAGCTTTCTTT. This gives the protein CASSRQGGPGGTEAFF. The J gene is TRBJ1-1, the V gene TRBV2; 9 bases line up with TRBD1. The junction had 12 bases not matched to a gene; V was cut back by 5 bases and J by 5 bases. The length of the CDR3 is 16 residues. Per germline, CDR1 SNHLY and CDR2 FYNNEI.

V and J are TRBV27 and TRBJ2-7; D may be TRBD1 (7 bases). CDR1 and CDR2 from the germline V gene are MNHEY and SMNVEV (reference sequence). Trimming shortened V by 3 bases and J by 4 bases, and 13 bases separated the two germline ends. This CDR3 has 14 amino acids. CDR3 nucleotide sequence: TGTGCCAGCAGTTTTATTCAGGGGGGATACGAGCAGTACTTC. This codes for CASSFIQGGYEQYF.

The chain couples TRBV10-1 to TRBJ1-6, with 9 bases lining up with TRBD1. The CDR3 is 17 residues long. The J segment lost 0 bases and the V segment lost 7 bases, leaving 7 bases of the junction unmatched. Germline-derived CDR1 and CDR2 are WNHNN and SYGVQD (reference sequence). The CDR3 DNA follows: TGCGCCAGCACCACAGGGGGCCGGAGCTCCTATAATTCACCCCTCCACTTT. It specifies CASTTGGRSSYNSPLHF.

The chain links TRBV7-2 to TRBJ1-5, with a tentative D call TRBD1 (5 bases). There are 15 residues in the CDR3. With 2 bases removed from V and 4 bases from J, the gap between germline ends came to 12 bases. Germline CDR1 and CDR2: SGHTA and FQGNSA. The DNA of the CDR3 is TGTGCCAGCAGCTTAAAGTCGGACACTAATCAGCCCCAGCATTTT. It encodes CASSLKSDTNQPQHF.

This clone occurred a few times. The chain has TRBV5-6 and TRBJ2-5; 11 bases match TRBD2. Germline CDR1 reads SGHDT; CDR2 reads YYEEEE. CDR3 length equals 17 residues. V shed 2 bases and J 1 base; nucleotides not matched to a gene: 7. The CDR3 spells CASSLITSGGPQETQYF. The CDR3 DNA is TGTGCCAGCAGCTTAATAACTAGCGGGGGCCCCCAAGAGACCCAGTACTTC.

The rearrangement uses TRBV7-9 and TRBJ2-7; D is perhaps TRBD1 (5 bases). V was cut by 5 bases and J by 6 bases, with 14 bases left in between. The germline V gene has CDR1 SEHNR and CDR2 FQNEAQ (reference sequence). The CDR3 contains 13 residues. CDR3 coding DNA: TGTGCCAGCAGCCCAAGGGGATTCTCCGAGCAGTACTTC. Protein sequence: CASSPRGFSEQYF.

The gene calls are TRBV18 and TRBJ1-1; D remains ambiguous. Between the trimmed V and J ends, which lost 3 bases and 4 bases, there was a span of 21 bases. Germline V lookup: CDR1 KGHSH, CDR2 LQKENI. CDR3 length: 17 residues. CDR3 protein: CASSPIAVRGWGTEAFF. CDR3 nucleotides: TGTGCCAGCTCACCTATCGCAGTTCGGGGATGGGGCACTGAAGCTTTCTTT.

The V call is TRBV15, the J call TRBJ2-2; TRBD2 matches at 13 bases. The CDR3 is 19 residues long. From germline, CDR1 is LNHNV and CDR2 YYDKDF (reference sequence). The V and J ends lost 3 bases and 2 bases, in that order; junction bases with no gene match: 9. Here the CDR3 reads CATSRGRTSGGINTGELFF. The CDR3 DNA follows: TGTGCCACCAGCAGGGGGAGGACTAGCGGGGGAATAAACACCGGGGAGCTGTTTTTT.

The chain is built from TRBV11-3 and TRBJ2-2; perhaps TRBD2 as D (5 bases). The CDR3 has 15 amino acids. Between the trimmed V and J ends, which lost 3 bases and 0 bases, there was a span of 8 bases. Germline CDR1 reads SGHNT; CDR2 reads YENEEA. Here the CDR3 reads CASSFRDSNTGELFF. CDR3 DNA: TGTGCCAGCAGCTTCCGGGATTCGAACACCGGGGAGCTGTTTTTT.

This chain joins TRBV29-1 and TRBJ2-7; 9 bases align to TRBD1. Germline V gives CDR1 SQVTM, CDR2 ANQGSEA. This CDR3 spans 13 amino acids. Trimming took 6 bases from V and 3 from J; bases not matched to a gene: 6. The CDR3, as DNA: TGCAGCGTATTAACAGGGGGCGGCTACGAGCAGTACTTC. It is translated as CSVLTGGGYEQYF.

The chain carries TRBV5-6 and TRBJ1-1; D may be TRBD1 (6 bases). The germline V and J ends were trimmed by 4 bases and 5 bases, with 21 bases remaining between them. Germline V gene lookup returns CDR1 SGHDT and CDR2 YYEEEE. The CDR3 has 16 residues. CDR3 protein: CASSRWIKGGGTEAFF. As DNA, the CDR3 is TGTGCCAGCAGCAGGTGGATAAAGGGAGGGGGAACTGAAGCTTTCTTT. The whole variable domain, filled in from reference TRBV5-6 and TRBJ1-1, reads DAGVTQSPTHLIKTRGQQVTLRCSPKSGHDTVSWYQQALGQGPQFIFQYYEEEERQRGNFPDRFSGHQFPNYSSELNVNALLLGDSALYLCASSRWIKGGGTEAFFGQGTRLTVV.

The chain links TRBV6-1 to TRBJ2-7; TRBD1 matches 12 bases. The CDR3 is made up of 15 amino acids. CDR1 is MNHNS, CDR2 SASEGT, per germline. V was clipped by 6 bases and J by 7 bases; unmatched bases: 10. The CDR3 protein is CASRSGQGAGEEQYF. The CDR3 bases are TGTGCCAGCAGGTCGGGACAGGGGGCGGGTGAAGAGCAGTACTTC.

V gene TRBV12-2 combines with J gene TRBJ1-5; the table calls TRBD1, which could not be checked here. TRBV12-2 is assigned pseudogene status. The CDR3 is 17 residues long. CDR3 protein: CASRLVYQGERNQPQHF. CDR3 DNA sequence: TGTGCAAGTCGCTTAGTATATCAGGGGGAGAGGAATCAGCCCCAGCATTTT.

This sequence joins TRBV5-6 and TRBJ1-5; 12 nucleotides align to TRBD1. After removal of 4 bases from V and 5 bases from J, the junction contained 10 bases not matched to a gene. Germline V gene lookup returns CDR1 SGHDT and CDR2 YYEEEE. CDR3 length equals 17 residues. Written as DNA, the CDR3 is TGTGCCAGCAGCCTCGGGACAGGGGGCGCGGGGCATCAGCCCCAGCATTTT. This sequence encodes CASSLGTGGAGHQPQHF.